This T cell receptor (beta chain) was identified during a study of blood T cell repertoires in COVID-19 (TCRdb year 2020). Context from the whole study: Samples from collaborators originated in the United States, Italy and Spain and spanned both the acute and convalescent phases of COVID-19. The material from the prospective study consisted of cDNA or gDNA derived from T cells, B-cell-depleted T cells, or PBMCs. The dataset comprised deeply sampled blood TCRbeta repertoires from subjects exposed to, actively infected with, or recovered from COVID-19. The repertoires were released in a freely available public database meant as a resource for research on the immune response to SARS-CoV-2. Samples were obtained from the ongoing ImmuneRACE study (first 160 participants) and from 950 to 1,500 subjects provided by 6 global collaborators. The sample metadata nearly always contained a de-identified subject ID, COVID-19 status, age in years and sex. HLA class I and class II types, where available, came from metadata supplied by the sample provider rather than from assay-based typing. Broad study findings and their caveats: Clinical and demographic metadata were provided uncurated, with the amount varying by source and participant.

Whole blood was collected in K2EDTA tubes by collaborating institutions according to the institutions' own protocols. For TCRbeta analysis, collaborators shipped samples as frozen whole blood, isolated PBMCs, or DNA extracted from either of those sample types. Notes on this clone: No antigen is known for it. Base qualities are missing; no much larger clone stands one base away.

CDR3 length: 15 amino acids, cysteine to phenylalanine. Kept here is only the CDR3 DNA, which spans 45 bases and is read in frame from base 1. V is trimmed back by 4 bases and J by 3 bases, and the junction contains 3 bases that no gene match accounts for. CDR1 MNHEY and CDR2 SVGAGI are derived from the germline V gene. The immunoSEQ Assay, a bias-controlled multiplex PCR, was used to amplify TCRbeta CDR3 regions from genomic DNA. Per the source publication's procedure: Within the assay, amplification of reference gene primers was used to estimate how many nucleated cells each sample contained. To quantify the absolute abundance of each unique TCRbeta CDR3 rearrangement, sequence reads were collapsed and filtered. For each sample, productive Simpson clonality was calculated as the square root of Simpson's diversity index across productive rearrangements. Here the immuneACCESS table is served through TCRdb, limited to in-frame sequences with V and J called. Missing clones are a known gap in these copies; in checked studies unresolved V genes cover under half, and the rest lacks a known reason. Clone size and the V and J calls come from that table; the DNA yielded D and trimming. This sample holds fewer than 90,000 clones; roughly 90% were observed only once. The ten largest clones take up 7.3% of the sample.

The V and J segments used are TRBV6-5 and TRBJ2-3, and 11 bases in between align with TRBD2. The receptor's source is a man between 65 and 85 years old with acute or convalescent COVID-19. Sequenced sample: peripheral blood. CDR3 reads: CASSWASGGTDTQYF. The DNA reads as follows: TGTGCCAGCAGTTGGGCTAGCGGGGGGACAGATACGCAGTATTTT.